One sample yielded the 31 T cell receptor beta chains listed below, sequenced in a study of T cell responses to AZD1222 COVID-19 vaccine. TCRdb keeps only in-frame clones here, not all; method: immunoSEQ multiplex PCR. The table includes some 200,000 clones, about nine tenths detected once. This specimen consisted of peripheral blood, obtained on day 0 of AZD1222 vaccination. Receptors were obtained from an adult in good health.

The V and J genes are TRBV27 and TRBJ2-1; D perhaps matches TRBD1 (7 bases). The CDR3 length is 14 residues. The ends were cut back, 7 bases at V and 6 bases at J, with 16 bases in the middle. Germline V lookup: CDR1 MNHEY, CDR2 SMNVEV (reference sequence). The CDR3 sequence: CASTSGGFGNEQFF. The CDR3 DNA is TGTGCCAGCACATCAGGGGGGTTTGGCAATGAGCAGTTCTTC.

This CDR3 is CASTTGPVNTGELFF. The CDR3 DNA reads TGTGCCAGTACTACAGGACCGGTCAACACCGGGGAGCTGTTTTTT. The genes are TRBV19 and TRBJ2-2; weak D call: TRBD1 (5 bases). From germline, CDR1 is LNHDA and CDR2 SQIVND (reference sequence). V lost 7 bases, J lost 2 bases, and 14 bases lay in between. The CDR3 has 15 amino acids.

This chain connects TRBV6-5 to TRBJ2-5; tentative D call: TRBD2 (5 bases). V was pared by 7 bases and J by 1 base, with 13 bases between. CDR1 MNHEY and CDR2 SVGAGI come from the germline V gene. CDR3 length: 14 residues. The CDR3 DNA reads as TGTGCCAGCATTCTTGGGAGCGGCCAAGAGACCCAGTACTTC. Its protein is CASILGSGQETQYF.

This chain uses TRBV21-1 with TRBJ2-5; the table names TRBD2, a call not compared with the DNA. TRBV21-1 is deemed a pseudogene. The length of the CDR3 is 16 residues. In DNA, the CDR3 is TGTGCCAGCAGCAAAGTGATTAGCGGTACTCAAGAGACCCAGTACTTC. Encoded protein: CASSKVISGTQETQYF.

The chain has TRBV28 and TRBJ2-2; the D is unclear. The V and J ends lost 7 bases and 0 bases respectively, with 15 bases between them. The CDR3 loop spans 16 amino acids. CDR1 and CDR2 (germline): MDHEN, SYDVKM. This CDR3 reads CASTPQPLSNTGELFF. The CDR3 region has the DNA TGTGCCAGCACCCCTCAACCCCTTTCGAACACCGGGGAGCTGTTTTTT.

This rearrangement joins TRBV9 to TRBJ2-3; D is possibly TRBD2 (5 bases). V was clipped by 3 bases and J by 5 bases, with 13 bases between them. The germline V gene has CDR1 SGDLS and CDR2 YYNGEE. The CDR3 is 14 residues long. For the CDR3, the DNA is TGTGCCAGCAGCGCCACTAGTAATATAGATACGCAGTATTTT. Protein product: CASSATSNIDTQYF.

CDR3 in DNA: TGTGCCAGCAGCCAACTCCAGGGAGCTAGCAATCAGCCCCAGCATTTT. Protein sequence: CASSQLQGASNQPQHF. The chain has TRBV3-1 (or the pseudogene TRBV3-2) and TRBJ1-5; D perhaps matches TRBD1 (5 bases). Trimming pared 2 bases from V and 0 bases from J, leaving 11 bases between. Germline lookup yields CDR1 LGHDT and CDR2 YNNKEL (reference sequence). The CDR3 consists of 16 residues.

The chain has TRBV6-5 and TRBJ2-7, with 10 bases aligning to TRBD1. This CDR3 has 13 residues. Germline trimming cut 5 bases from V and 10 bases from J; bases unmatched to any gene: 8. Germline lookup yields CDR1 MNHEY and CDR2 SVGAGI. The CDR3 region has the DNA TGTGCCAGCAGTCCGGGACAGGGGTATCTTCAGTACTTC. Translating gives CASSPGQGYLQYF.

The chain combines TRBV9 with TRBJ2-1, with TRBD2 matching 8 bases. Trimming cost V 0 bases and J 12 bases; bases outside gene matches: 2. Per the germline V gene, CDR1 is SGDLS and CDR2 is YYNGEE. This CDR3 has 12 residues. The CDR3 DNA follows: TGTGCCAGCAGCGTAGCGGCGGGGGGGCAGTTCTTC. Translation gives CASSVAAGGQFF. Together with reference TRBV9 and TRBJ2-1, the CDR3 gives the full variable domain: DSGVTQTPKHLITATGQRVTLRCSPRSGDLSVYWYQQSLDQGLQFLIQYYNGEERAKGNILERFSAQQFPDLHSELNLSSLELGDSALYFCASSVAAGGQFFGPGTRLTVL.

A single count supports this clone. The J gene is TRBJ2-3, the V gene TRBV5-4; 9 nucleotides agree with TRBD2. Germline assignment: CDR1 SGHNT and CDR2 YYREEE (reference sequence). The trim removed 4 bases at V and 6 bases at J, leaving 6 bases unmatched. The CDR3 is 14 amino acids. The CDR3: CASSAGGLRDTQYF. In DNA, the CDR3 is TGTGCCAGCAGCGCGGGGGGGCTCAGGGATACGCAGTATTTT. Looking up the rest from reference TRBV5-4 and TRBJ2-3 gives the full variable domain: ETGVTQSPTHLIKTRGQQVTLRCSSQSGHNTVSWYQQALGQGPQFIFQYYREEENGRGNFPPRFSGLQFPNYSSELNVNALELDDSALYLCASSAGGLRDTQYFGPGTRLTVL.

The chain links TRBV6-5 to TRBJ2-3; perhaps TRBD2 as D (6 bases). Trimming stripped 10 bases from V and 0 bases from J, with 14 bases between. Germline V CDR1 and CDR2: MNHEY, SVGAGI. The CDR3 is 14 residues long. The CDR3, as DNA: TGTGCCACCAACGGGAGATCTAGCACAGATACGCAGTATTTT. This translates into CATNGRSSTDTQYF.

This chain links TRBV27 with TRBJ2-3; 11 nucleotides align to TRBD2. With V trimmed by 6 bases and J by 5 bases, 16 bases remained unmatched. This CDR3 is built from 18 residues. Germline V gene lookup returns CDR1 MNHEY and CDR2 SMNVEV (reference sequence). CDR3 nucleotides: TGTGCCAGCAGCCCAATTTCACTGACTAGCGGGATAGGAGATACGCAGTATTTT. It is translated as CASSPISLTSGIGDTQYF.

This chain joins TRBV10-3 and TRBJ2-1, with 7 positions matching TRBD1. The CDR3 is made up of 14 amino acids. V lost 8 bases, J lost 0 bases, and 4 bases stayed unmatched. The germline V gene has CDR1 ENHRY and CDR2 SYGVKD. The CDR3 protein is CAISGTVSYNEQFF. CDR3 nucleotides: TGTGCCATCTCAGGGACAGTCTCCTACAATGAGCAGTTCTTC.

The chain carries TRBV5-1 and TRBJ2-3; 16 bases are a match to TRBD2. The CDR3 has 18 residues. The J segment lost 3 bases and the V segment lost 5 bases, leaving 9 bases of the junction unmatched. Germline CDR1 is SGHRS and CDR2 is YFSETQ. The CDR3 DNA sequence: TGCGCCAGCAGACCGCCGGGACTAGCGGGGGGGCGAACAGATACGCAGTATTTT. Amino acids: CASRPPGLAGGRTDTQYF.

The chain employs TRBV20-1 and TRBJ2-5; 7 bases are a match to TRBD2. The germline V gene encodes CDR1 DFQATT and CDR2 SNEGSKA (reference sequence). V shed 3 bases and J 2 bases; nucleotides not matched to a gene: 9. This CDR3 comprises 15 residues. The CDR3 is CSASSGGAGQETQYF. The CDR3 DNA reads TGCAGTGCTAGTTCGGGGGGAGCGGGTCAAGAGACCCAGTACTTC.

The chain couples TRBV4-1 to TRBJ2-7, with TRBD2 matching over 8 bases. CDR1 is MGHRA and CDR2 is YSYEKL in the germline V gene. The trim removed 0 bases at V and 3 bases at J, leaving 13 bases unmatched. This CDR3 region has 18 residues. For the CDR3, the DNA is TGCGCCAGCAGCCAAGAGGCAAGTGGCGGGAGGCCCAACTACGAGCAGTACTTC. Its protein product is CASSQEASGGRPNYEQYF.

This chain connects TRBV5-1 to TRBJ2-1; D ambiguous. The CDR3 sequence is 14 residues long. V was pared by 0 bases and J by 8 bases, with 12 bases between. Germline assignment: CDR1 SGHRS and CDR2 YFSETQ. The DNA of the CDR3 is TGCGCCAGCAGCTTGGATGGCCCGATCCATGAGCAGTTCTTC. Protein: CASSLDGPIHEQFF.

Points on this clone: This sample includes further DNA sequences coding for the same CDR3. The rearrangement uses TRBV19 and TRBJ2-3; D ambiguous. Germline V lookup: CDR1 LNHDA, CDR2 SQIVND (reference sequence). CDR3 size: 13 residues. The V end lost 1 base, the J end lost 4 bases, and 6 bases lay between the germline ends. The CDR3 protein is CASSIGLADTQYF. CDR3 bases: TGTGCCAGTAGTATAGGGTTGGCAGATACGCAGTATTTT.

This chain joins TRBV7-2 and TRBJ1-6, with D uncertain. Trimming took 1 base from V and 0 from J, leaving 4 bases between them. The CDR3 spans 15 residues. Germline V gene lookup returns CDR1 SGHTA and CDR2 FQGNSA. CDR3 sequence reads: CASSLGSSYNSPLHF. Written as DNA, the CDR3 is TGTGCCAGCAGCTTAGGCAGCTCCTATAATTCACCCCTCCACTTT.

V gene TRBV3-1 (or the pseudogene TRBV3-2) combines with J gene TRBJ1-2; 11 nucleotides match TRBD1. V dropped 1 base and J dropped 6; count of bases not matched to a gene: 4. From germline, CDR1 is LGHDT and CDR2 YNNKEL (reference sequence). This CDR3 spans 15 amino acids. The CDR3 sequence is CASSQVGTGGHGYTF. The CDR3 DNA sequence: TGTGCCAGCAGCCAAGTCGGGACAGGGGGTCATGGCTACACCTTC.

V and J are TRBV5-1 and TRBJ2-7, with 8 nucleotides matching TRBD2. The junction had 2 bases not matched to a gene; V was cut back by 4 bases and J by 2 bases. CDR3 length equals 13 residues. Germline values: CDR1 SGHRS, CDR2 YFSETQ. The CDR3 DNA follows: TGCGCCAGCAGCGCGGGGGGAACCTACGAGCAGTACTTC. Translation: CASSAGGTYEQYF.

Only a few counts were recorded for this clone. The chain couples TRBV6-1 to TRBJ2-7, with D tentatively TRBD2 (6 bases). Germline V CDR1 and CDR2: MNHNS, SASEGT. The ends were cut back, 0 bases at V and 2 bases at J, with 8 bases in the middle. The CDR3 has 14 amino acids. CDR3 residues: CASSEAGGTYEQYF. The CDR3 DNA reads as TGTGCCAGCAGTGAAGCGGGGGGTACCTACGAGCAGTACTTC.

The chain joins TRBV7-9 to TRBJ1-6, with 10 bases matching TRBD1. V was clipped by 7 bases and J by 9 bases; unmatched bases: 9. The CDR3 consists of 15 residues. Germline V CDR1 and CDR2: SEHNR, FQNEAQ (reference sequence). The CDR3 bases are TGTGCCAGCACCGGGACAGGGGATGGTGGTTCACCCCTCCACTTT. The encoded protein is CASTGTGDGGSPLHF. Together with reference TRBV7-9 and TRBJ1-6, the CDR3 gives the full variable domain: DTGVSQNPRHKITKRGQNVTFRCDPISEHNRLYWYRQTLGQGPEFLTYFQNEAQLEKSRLLSDRFSAERPKGSFSTLEIQRTEQGDSAMYLCASTGTGDGGSPLHFGNGTRLTVT.

The chain couples TRBV10-2 to TRBJ1-3, with 7 bases aligning to TRBD1. The V gene's germline CDR1 is WSHSY and CDR2 SAAADI. The junction had 2 bases not matched to a gene; V was cut back by 2 bases and J by 4 bases. This CDR3 region has 14 residues. The CDR3 region has the DNA TGCGCCAGCAGTGAGCAGGGGGTGGGAAACACCATATATTTT. Its translation: CASSEQGVGNTIYF.

This clone was detected only once. The CDR3 DNA reads as TGTGCCAGTAGTATAATACAGGGGCATACGCAGTATTTT. Its protein product is CASSIIQGHTQYF. The rearrangement uses TRBV19 and TRBJ2-3; 7 nucleotides line up with TRBD1. The trim removed 2 bases at V and 7 bases at J, leaving 3 bases unmatched. The V gene's germline CDR1 is LNHDA and CDR2 SQIVND (reference sequence). CDR3 size: 13 residues.

The rearrangement joins TRBV3-1 (or the pseudogene TRBV3-2) to TRBJ2-5; TRBD2 aligns across 7 bases. Germline V lookup: CDR1 LGHDT, CDR2 YNNKEL (reference sequence). The CDR3 is made up of 15 amino acids. V lost 2 bases and J lost 6; bases outside the gene matches: 9. The CDR3 DNA is TGTGCCAGCAGCCAACCCCTGGGGGGAGGGAAGACCCAGTACTTC. This translates into CASSQPLGGGKTQYF.

The rearrangement links TRBV6-2 or TRBV6-3 to TRBJ1-2; the match to TRBD1 covers 8 bases. CDR1 is MNHEY and CDR2 is SVGEGT in the germline V gene. Germline trimming cut 2 bases from V and 8 bases from J; bases unmatched to any gene: 7. There are 14 residues in the CDR3. This chain's CDR3 is CASSYPTGVYGYTF. The CDR3 DNA is TGTGCCAGCAGTTACCCGACAGGGGTTTACGGCTACACCTTC.

The rearrangement joins TRBV5-5 to TRBJ2-1; 10 bases are a match to TRBD2. The V and J ends lost 4 bases and 6 bases, in that order; junction bases with no gene match: 16. The CDR3 contains 18 residues. Germline CDR1 SGHKS, CDR2 YYEKEE (reference sequence). The CDR3 region is CASSPDRRLAGAFNEQFF. The CDR3 DNA follows: TGTGCCAGCAGCCCCGACCGAAGACTAGCGGGCGCTTTCAATGAGCAGTTCTTC. The complete variable domain, with remaining parts taken from reference TRBV5-5 and TRBJ2-1, reads DAGVTQSPTHLIKTRGQQVTLRCSPISGHKSVSWYQQVLGQGPQFIFQYYEKEERGRGNFPDRFSARQFPNYSSELNVNALLLGDSALYLCASSPDRRLAGAFNEQFFGPGTRLTVL.

About this clone: Different DNA sequences within this sample yield the same CDR3. The genes are TRBV18 and TRBJ1-2; the match to TRBD1 covers 8 bases. The CDR3 runs to 14 residues. J lost 0 bases, V lost 3 bases, and 0 bases had no gene match. The germline V gene has CDR1 KGHSH and CDR2 LQKENI. CDR3 protein: CASSPDRANYGYTF. The CDR3 bases are TGTGCCAGCTCACCGGACAGGGCTAACTATGGCTACACCTTC.

The rearrangement uses TRBV4-1 and TRBJ1-2, with TRBD1 matching over 8 bases. V gave up 0 bases and J gave up 0 bases; unmatched junction bases: 18. Germline loops: CDR1 MGHRA, CDR2 YSYEKL. This CDR3 spans 21 amino acids. The chain's CDR3 is CASSQDRGDRGYSTPNYGYTF. CDR3 bases: TGCGCCAGCAGCCAAGATCGGGGCGACAGGGGCTACTCCACTCCTAACTATGGCTACACCTTC.

The CDR3 loop reads CASSPHSAGGRETQYF. The CDR3 nucleotides read TGTGCCAGCAGCCCCCACTCGGCGGGGGGGCGTGAGACCCAGTACTTC. The V call is TRBV25-1, the J call TRBJ2-5, with 9 bases fitting TRBD2. The CDR3 loop spans 16 amino acids. Trimming removed 6 bases from V and 5 bases from J; junction bases left unmatched: 13. Germline CDR1 is MGHDK and CDR2 is SYGVNS.